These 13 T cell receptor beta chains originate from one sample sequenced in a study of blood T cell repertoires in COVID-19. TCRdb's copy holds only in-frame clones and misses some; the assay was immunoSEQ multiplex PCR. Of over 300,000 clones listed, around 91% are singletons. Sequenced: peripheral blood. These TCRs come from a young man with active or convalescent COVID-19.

The CDR3 DNA sequence: TGTGCCAGCAGTTTAATCGGTGGAAACACCATATATTTT. Translating gives CASSLIGGNTIYF. The chain combines TRBV28 with TRBJ1-3; no firm D call. Germline CDR1 and CDR2: MDHEN and SYDVKM. This CDR3 region has 13 residues. Trimming cost V 2 bases and J 3 bases, with 5 bases left between them.

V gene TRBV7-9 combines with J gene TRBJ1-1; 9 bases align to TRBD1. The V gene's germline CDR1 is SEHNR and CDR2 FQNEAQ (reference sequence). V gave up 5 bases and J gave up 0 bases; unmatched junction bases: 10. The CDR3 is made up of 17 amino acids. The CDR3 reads CASSPNPRQGVNTEAFF. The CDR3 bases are TGTGCCAGCAGCCCTAACCCTCGACAGGGGGTGAACACTGAAGCTTTCTTT. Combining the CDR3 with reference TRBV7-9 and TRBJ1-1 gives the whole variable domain DTGVSQNPRHKITKRGQNVTFRCDPISEHNRLYWYRQTLGQGPEFLTYFQNEAQLEKSRLLSDRFSAERPKGSFSTLEIQRTEQGDSAMYLCASSPNPRQGVNTEAFFGQGTRLTVV.

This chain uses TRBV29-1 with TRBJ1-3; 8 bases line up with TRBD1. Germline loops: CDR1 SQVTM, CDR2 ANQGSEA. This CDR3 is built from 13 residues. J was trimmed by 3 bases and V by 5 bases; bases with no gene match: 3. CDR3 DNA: TGCAGCGTTCTGGACAGGGTTGGAAACACCATATATTTT. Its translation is CSVLDRVGNTIYF.

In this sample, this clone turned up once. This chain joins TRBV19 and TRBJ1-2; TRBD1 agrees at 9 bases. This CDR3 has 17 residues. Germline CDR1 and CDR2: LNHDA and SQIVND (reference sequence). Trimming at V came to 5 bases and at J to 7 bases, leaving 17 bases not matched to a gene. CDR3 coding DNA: TGTGCCAGTAGTTCAGTGGGAAACAGGGGGCGTTTGAGTGGCTACACCTTC. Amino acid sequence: CASSSVGNRGRLSGYTF. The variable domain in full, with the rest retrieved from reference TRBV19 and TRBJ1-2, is DGGITQSPKYLFRKEGQNVTLSCEQNLNHDAMYWYRQDPGQGLRLIYYSQIVNDFQKGDIAEGYSVSREKKESFPLTVTSAQKNPTAFYLCASSSVGNRGRLSGYTFGSGTRLTVV.

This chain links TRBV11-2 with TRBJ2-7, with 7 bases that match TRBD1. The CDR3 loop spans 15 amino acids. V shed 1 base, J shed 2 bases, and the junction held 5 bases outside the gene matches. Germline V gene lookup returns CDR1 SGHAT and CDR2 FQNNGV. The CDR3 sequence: CASSLAIGTAYEQYF. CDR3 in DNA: TGTGCCAGCAGCTTAGCAATAGGGACAGCCTACGAGCAGTACTTC.

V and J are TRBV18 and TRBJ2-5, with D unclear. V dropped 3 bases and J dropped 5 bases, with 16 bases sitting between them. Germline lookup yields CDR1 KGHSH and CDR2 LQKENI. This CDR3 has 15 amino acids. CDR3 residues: CASSPQYGSWETQYF. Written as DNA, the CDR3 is TGTGCCAGCTCACCCCAATACGGGTCCTGGGAGACCCAGTACTTC.

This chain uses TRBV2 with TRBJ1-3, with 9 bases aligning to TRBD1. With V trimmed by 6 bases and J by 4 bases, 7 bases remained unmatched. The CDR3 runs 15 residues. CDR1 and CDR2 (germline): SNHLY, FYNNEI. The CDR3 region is CASRADRGGGNTIYF. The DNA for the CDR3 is TGTGCCAGCAGGGCGGACAGGGGAGGAGGAAACACCATATATTTT.

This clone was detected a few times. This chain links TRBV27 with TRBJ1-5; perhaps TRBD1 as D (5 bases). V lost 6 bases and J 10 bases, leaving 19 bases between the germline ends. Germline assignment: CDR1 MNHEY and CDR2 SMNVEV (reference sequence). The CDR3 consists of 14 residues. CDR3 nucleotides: TGTGCCAGCAGCCCTTCAACACACCAGGGACCCCAGCATTTT. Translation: CASSPSTHQGPQHF.

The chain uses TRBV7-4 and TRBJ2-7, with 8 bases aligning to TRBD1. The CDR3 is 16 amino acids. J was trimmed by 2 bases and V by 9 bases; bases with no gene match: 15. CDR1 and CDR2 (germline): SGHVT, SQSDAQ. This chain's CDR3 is CARSRGQFEKTYEQYF. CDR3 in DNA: TGTGCCAGGAGCAGGGGGCAATTTGAGAAAACCTACGAGCAGTACTTC.

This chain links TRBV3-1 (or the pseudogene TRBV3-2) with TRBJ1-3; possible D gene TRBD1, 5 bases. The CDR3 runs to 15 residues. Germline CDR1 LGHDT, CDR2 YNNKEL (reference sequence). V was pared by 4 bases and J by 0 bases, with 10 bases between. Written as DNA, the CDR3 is TGTGCCAGCAGCCGCAGGGTGTTCTCTGGAAACACCATATATTTT. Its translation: CASSRRVFSGNTIYF.

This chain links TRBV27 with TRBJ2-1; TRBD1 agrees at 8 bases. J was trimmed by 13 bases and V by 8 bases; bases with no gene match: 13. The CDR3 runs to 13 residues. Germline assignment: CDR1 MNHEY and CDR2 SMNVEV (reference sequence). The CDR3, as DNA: TGTGCCAGCCGACTGCCCCCAGGGGGCAAACAGTTCTTC. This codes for CASRLPPGGKQFF.

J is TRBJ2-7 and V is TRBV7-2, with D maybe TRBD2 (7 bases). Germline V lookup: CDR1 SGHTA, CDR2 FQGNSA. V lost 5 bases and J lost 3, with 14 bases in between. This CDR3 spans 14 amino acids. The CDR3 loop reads CASSPRGGVYEQYF. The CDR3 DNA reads TGTGCCAGCAGCCCAAGAGGGGGGGTCTACGAGCAGTACTTC.

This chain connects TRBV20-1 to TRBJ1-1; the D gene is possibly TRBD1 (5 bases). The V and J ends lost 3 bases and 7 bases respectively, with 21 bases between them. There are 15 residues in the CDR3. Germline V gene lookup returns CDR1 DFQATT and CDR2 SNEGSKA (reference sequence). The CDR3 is CSASASGRTRDEAFF. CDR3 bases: TGCAGTGCTAGTGCTTCAGGTCGGACACGCGATGAAGCTTTCTTT.